Listed here are 30 T cell receptor beta chains from one sample, sequenced in a study of blood T cell repertoires in COVID-19. The protocol was immunoSEQ multiplex PCR, while the TCRdb copy is restricted to in-frame clones and leaves out a portion. In the table there are tens of thousands of clones, roughly 74% of which are singletons. Sequencing input: peripheral blood. All receptors derive from a man older than 75 with acute or convalescent COVID-19.

This chain connects TRBV5-6 to TRBJ2-5, with TRBD2 matching over 13 bases. V dropped 4 bases and J dropped 3; count of bases not matched to a gene: 6. The CDR3 covers 16 residues. Germline assignment: CDR1 SGHDT and CDR2 YYEEEE. The chain's CDR3 is CASSTGLAGVKETQYF. The CDR3 bases are TGTGCCAGCAGCACCGGACTAGCGGGAGTCAAAGAGACCCAGTACTTC.

In DNA form, the CDR3 reads TGTGCCAGCAGCTTAGTGGTGGGCGGGATCTACAATGAGCAGTTCTTC. Translated, it gives CASSLVVGGIYNEQFF. The gene calls are TRBV11-2 and TRBJ2-1, with a tentative D call TRBD2 (6 bases). Per germline, CDR1 SGHAT and CDR2 FQNNGV. Between the trimmed V and J ends, which lost 1 base and 3 bases, there was a span of 13 bases. The CDR3 is made up of 16 amino acids. The entire variable domain, with the rest obtained from reference TRBV11-2 and TRBJ2-1, is as follows: EAGVAQSPRYKIIEKRQSVAFWCNPISGHATLYWYQQILGQGPKLLIQFQNNGVVDDSQLPKDRFSAERLKGVDSTLKIQPAKLEDSAVYLCASSLVVGGIYNEQFFGPGTRLTVL.

This clone has just a few counts. The rearrangement joins TRBV4-2 to TRBJ2-1; 10 positions match TRBD2. CDR1 and CDR2 (germline): LGHNA, YNFKEQ. J gave up 5 bases and V 1 base, and 8 bases lay outside the gene matches. The CDR3 extends over 17 amino acids. CDR3 residues: CASSQVGLGLADNEQFF. The CDR3 nucleotides are TGTGCCAGCAGCCAAGTTGGTCTAGGACTAGCGGACAATGAGCAGTTCTTC.

The genes are TRBV7-9 and TRBJ1-6; D is unresolved. The CDR3 loop spans 15 amino acids. Trimming left V 1 base short and J 5 bases short, with 9 bases between. Germline CDR1 is SEHNR and CDR2 is FQNEAQ (reference sequence). The CDR3 bases are TGTGCCAGCAGCTTAGTCCAGAACAATAATTCACCCCTCCACTTT. Translating gives CASSLVQNNNSPLHF.

V is TRBV10-3 and J is TRBJ2-1; the match to TRBD2 covers 11 bases. The germline gives CDR1 ENHRY, CDR2 SYGVKD. CDR3 length equals 15 residues. V was clipped by 6 bases and J by 7 bases; unmatched bases: 8. The CDR3 bases are TGTGCCATCAGGGATAGCGGGAGGGCCGGGAATGAGCAGTTCTTC. This codes for CAIRDSGRAGNEQFF.

The chain recombines TRBV5-8 with TRBJ2-2; D is unclear. The V and J ends lost 0 bases and 0 bases respectively, with 6 bases between them. The CDR3 sequence is 15 residues long. Germline V gives CDR1 SGHTS, CDR2 YDEGEE. The CDR3 here is CASSLGGANTGELFF. Here the CDR3 DNA reads TGTGCCAGCAGCTTGGGAGGCGCGAACACCGGGGAGCTGTTTTTT.

This chain connects TRBV7-2 to TRBJ2-5; 10 bases agree with TRBD2. This CDR3 is 14 amino acids long. The germline gives CDR1 SGHTA, CDR2 FQGNSA. J lost 3 bases, V lost 6 bases, and 4 bases had no gene match. The CDR3 loop is CASSSGLAKETQYF. The CDR3 DNA sequence: TGTGCCAGCAGTTCGGGACTAGCGAAAGAGACCCAGTACTTC.

Only a few counts were recorded for this clone. The gene calls are TRBV10-3 and TRBJ2-7, with D perhaps matching TRBD1 (8 bases). Trimming removed 10 bases from V and 5 bases from J, with 18 bases in between. Germline V gene sequence: CDR1 ENHRY, CDR2 SYGVKD. The CDR3 extends over 13 amino acids. The CDR3 reads CATSRTGTNEQYF. The CDR3 nucleotides read TGTGCCACCTCGCGGACAGGGACTAACGAGCAGTACTTC.

The rearrangement links TRBV5-1 to TRBJ2-2, with D maybe TRBD1 (5 bases). The ends were cut back, 4 bases at V and 0 bases at J, with 10 bases in the middle. This CDR3 comprises 15 residues. Germline loops: CDR1 SGHRS, CDR2 YFSETQ. The DNA of the CDR3 is TGCGCCAGCAGCCGCGACAGTTCGAACACCGGGGAGCTGTTTTTT. Amino acid sequence: CASSRDSSNTGELFF. Drawing the rest from reference TRBV5-1 and TRBJ2-2, the complete variable domain is KAGVTQTPRYLIKTRGQQVTLSCSPISGHRSVSWYQQTPGQGLQFLFEYFSETQRNKGNFPGRFSGRQFSNSRSEMNVSTLELGDSALYLCASSRDSSNTGELFFGEGSRLTVL.

J is TRBJ2-2 and V is TRBV7-9; unclear D gene. This CDR3 is built from 14 residues. Germline V lookup: CDR1 SEHNR, CDR2 FQNEAQ (reference sequence). V lost 0 bases to trimming and J lost 6 bases, with 8 bases between them. CDR3 in DNA: TGTGCCAGCAGCTTAGCGCCGGGTGCCGGGGAGCTGTTTTTT. Encoded protein: CASSLAPGAGELFF.

V usage is TRBV28 and J usage is TRBJ1-4; D is undetermined. Germline CDR1 MDHEN, CDR2 SYDVKM. The CDR3 loop spans 15 amino acids. V lost 4 bases, J lost 4 bases, and 13 bases lay in between. CDR3 region: CASSSLGGFNEKLFF. The CDR3 DNA is TGTGCCAGCAGTTCCCTCGGAGGATTTAATGAAAAACTGTTTTTT.

V usage is TRBV7-9 and J usage is TRBJ2-7; unclear D gene. V dropped 4 bases and J dropped 6 bases, with 16 bases sitting between them. The CDR3 extends over 14 amino acids. Germline V gene data show CDR1 as SEHNR and CDR2 as FQNEAQ (reference sequence). This CDR3 reads CASSSSRASSEQYF. The DNA of the CDR3 is TGTGCCAGCAGCTCCTCACGTGCGTCTTCCGAGCAGTACTTC.

V is TRBV27 and J is TRBJ2-3; 7 bases fit TRBD2. The CDR3 sequence is 14 residues long. The J segment lost 4 bases and the V segment lost 2 bases, leaving 3 bases of the junction unmatched. Looked up from germline, CDR1 is MNHEY and CDR2 is SMNVEV (reference sequence). The CDR3 region is CASSLAGAPDTQYF. Here the CDR3 DNA reads TGTGCCAGCAGTTTAGCGGGAGCCCCAGATACGCAGTATTTT.

For the CDR3, the DNA is TGTGCCAGCAGCTTGGATAGTAGCAGCCCTTACAATGAGCAGTTCTTC. Encoded protein: CASSLDSSSPYNEQFF. The chain is built from TRBV5-4 and TRBJ2-1, with unresolved D. Trimming shortened V by 0 bases and J by 4 bases, and 14 bases separated the two germline ends. CDR3 length: 16 residues. Germline lookup yields CDR1 SGHNT and CDR2 YYREEE (reference sequence). Together with reference TRBV5-4 and TRBJ2-1, the CDR3 gives the full variable domain: ETGVTQSPTHLIKTRGQQVTLRCSSQSGHNTVSWYQQALGQGPQFIFQYYREEENGRGNFPPRFSGLQFPNYSSELNVNALELDDSALYLCASSLDSSSPYNEQFFGPGTRLTVL.

The chain is built from TRBV7-8 and TRBJ2-5; unclear D gene. V lost 3 bases and J 1 base, leaving 3 bases between the germline ends. CDR3 length equals 12 residues. Looked up from germline, CDR1 is SGHVS and CDR2 is FQNEAQ. CDR3 nucleotides: TGTGCCAGCAGCTTCGGCCAAGAGACCCAGTACTTC. It is translated as CASSFGQETQYF.

This clone was recorded many times. The J gene is TRBJ2-1, the V gene TRBV5-1, with TRBD2 identical over 13 bases. Per germline, CDR1 SGHRS and CDR2 YFSETQ. The V gene end was trimmed by 4 bases and the J gene end by 8 bases; junction bases not matched to a gene: 6. The CDR3 consists of 15 residues. CDR3 region: CASSPRGTSGDEQFF. CDR3 nucleotides: TGCGCCAGCAGCCCTAGAGGGACTAGCGGGGATGAGCAGTTCTTC.

This clone was observed a few times. The V gene is TRBV5-8, the J gene TRBJ1-1; perhaps TRBD1 as D (6 bases). The CDR3 runs 13 residues. Germline V gene sequence: CDR1 SGHTS, CDR2 YDEGEE. Between the trimmed V and J ends, which lost 3 bases and 1 base, there was a span of 7 bases. CDR3 sequence (DNA): TGTGCCAGCAGCTCGGGACAGAACACTGAAGCTTTCTTT. Protein sequence: CASSSGQNTEAFF.

This chain connects TRBV29-1 to TRBJ2-3, with a weak D call TRBD1 (6 bases). Germline CDR1 is SQVTM and CDR2 is ANQGSEA. This CDR3 has 13 amino acids. V lost 5 bases, J lost 1 base, and 10 bases lay in between. CDR3 sequence: CSVSWTGTDTQYF. CDR3 nucleotides: TGCAGCGTTTCCTGGACAGGCACAGATACGCAGTATTTT.

This clone was counted between two and nine times. The CDR3 DNA reads as TGTGCCTGGAGTGGGTCCCCCACCGGGACAGGGGCCGTCCCCGGACACAATGAGCAGTTCTTC. Protein product: CAWSGSPTGTGAVPGHNEQFF. The V gene is TRBV30, the J gene TRBJ2-1; 10 positions match TRBD1. Germline CDR1 and CDR2: GTSNPN and SVGIG (reference sequence). The V and J ends lost 1 base and 5 bases, in that order; junction bases with no gene match: 23. The CDR3 is 21 residues long.

The chain uses TRBV28 and TRBJ2-2; 15 nucleotides align to TRBD2. The CDR3 runs 18 residues. V gave up 4 bases and J gave up 5 bases; unmatched junction bases: 8. The germline V gene has CDR1 MDHEN and CDR2 SYDVKM. CDR3 nucleotides: TGTGCCAGCAGTTCCTCACTTGGGACTAGCGGGAGGACCGGGGAGCTGTTTTTT. Amino acid sequence: CASSSSLGTSGRTGELFF.

The chain is built from TRBV27 and TRBJ2-2; no definite D call. Per germline, CDR1 MNHEY and CDR2 SMNVEV (reference sequence). The CDR3 contains 14 residues. Trimming stripped 2 bases from V and 3 bases from J, with 7 bases between. The CDR3 DNA follows: TGTGCCAGCAGTTTAAGCAGGTACACCGGGGAGCTGTTTTTT. Its translation: CASSLSRYTGELFF.

As DNA, the CDR3 is TGCAGTGCTAGTTTCGGGGGAGGTGAACAGCCCCAGCATTTT. This sequence encodes CSASFGGGEQPQHF. The rearrangement uses TRBV20-1 and TRBJ1-5, with D possibly TRBD1 on 5 matching bases. Trimming removed 3 bases at V and 7 bases at J, with 16 bases between. Germline V gene data show CDR1 as DFQATT and CDR2 as SNEGSKA (reference sequence). The CDR3 is made up of 14 amino acids.

This chain connects TRBV15 to TRBJ2-1; 9 positions agree with TRBD2. The CDR3 has 16 residues. Trimming at V came to 0 bases and at J to 6 bases, leaving 6 bases not matched to a gene. Germline assignment: CDR1 LNHNV and CDR2 YYDKDF (reference sequence). This CDR3 is CATSRDRGGRVNEQFF. The CDR3 nucleotides are TGTGCCACCAGCAGAGATCGGGGCGGGAGGGTCAATGAGCAGTTCTTC. Full variable domain (outside the CDR3, taken from reference TRBV15 and TRBJ2-1): DAMVIQNPRYQVTQFGKPVTLSCSQTLNHNVMYWYQQKSSQAPKLLFHYYDKDFNNEADTPDNFQSRRPNTSFCFLDIRSPGLGDTAMYLCATSRDRGGRVNEQFFGPGTRLTVL.

The J gene is TRBJ1-1, the V gene TRBV28; 7 positions match TRBD1. Trimming at V came to 7 bases and at J to 1 base, leaving 3 bases not matched to a gene. Germline CDR1 is MDHEN and CDR2 is SYDVKM. This CDR3 is built from 13 residues. CDR3: CASKDRTNTEAFF. The CDR3 coding sequence is TGTGCCAGCAAGGACAGGACGAACACTGAAGCTTTCTTT.

The V gene is TRBV24-1, the J gene TRBJ2-1, with 7 nucleotides matching TRBD2. The CDR3 is 16 amino acids. Germline lookup yields CDR1 KGHDR and CDR2 SFDVKD. J gave up 2 bases and V 5 bases, and 8 bases lay outside the gene matches. The CDR3 spells CATSVGRERPYNEQFF. The DNA of the CDR3 is TGTGCCACCAGTGTGGGGCGGGAGCGACCCTACAATGAGCAGTTCTTC.

The V gene is TRBV7-6, the J gene TRBJ2-5; perhaps TRBD2 as D (5 bases). Germline assignment: CDR1 SGHVS and CDR2 FNYEAQ. This CDR3 is 15 amino acids long. V lost 2 bases and J lost 5, with 15 bases in between. CDR3 nucleotide sequence: TGTGCCAGCAGCTTATTGGACCTCGGCGGGGAGACCCAGTACTTC. Its protein is CASSLLDLGGETQYF.

The V and J genes are TRBV19 and TRBJ2-3; 9 bases fit TRBD1. CDR1 and CDR2 (germline): LNHDA, SQIVND (reference sequence). The CDR3 loop spans 15 amino acids. After removal of 6 bases from V and 5 bases from J, the junction contained 9 bases not matched to a gene. CDR3 nucleotides: TGTGCCAGTAGCTCTTACAGGGGGCTGGAAGATACGCAGTATTTT. Its translation is CASSSYRGLEDTQYF.

The chain recombines TRBV11-2 with TRBJ2-3, with 10 bases lining up with TRBD2. The ends lost 1 base at V and 5 bases at J; junction bases unmatched: 6. The germline CDR1 and CDR2 sequences are SGHAT and FQNNGV. The CDR3 consists of 16 residues. The CDR3 bases are TGTGCCAGCAGCTTAGTAGCGGGAGGTCTGGGAGATACGCAGTATTTT. As protein: CASSLVAGGLGDTQYF. Full variable domain (rest looked up from reference TRBV11-2 and TRBJ2-3): EAGVAQSPRYKIIEKRQSVAFWCNPISGHATLYWYQQILGQGPKLLIQFQNNGVVDDSQLPKDRFSAERLKGVDSTLKIQPAKLEDSAVYLCASSLVAGGLGDTQYFGPGTRLTVL.

In this sample, this clone turned up a few times. CDR3 region: CASSSLGGGTEAFF. The CDR3 coding sequence is TGTGCCAGCAGCTCGCTCGGGGGTGGGACTGAAGCTTTCTTT. The chain has TRBV11-2 and TRBJ1-1, with a possible D match to TRBD1 (5 bases). V lost 4 bases to trimming and J lost 5 bases, with 14 bases between them. In germline, CDR1 is SGHAT, CDR2 FQNNGV. The CDR3 length is 14 residues.

Details on this clone: The germline gene is not matched at one end of the junction; a read error may be the cause. This chain uses TRBV3-1 (or the pseudogene TRBV3-2) with TRBJ2-4, with a weak D call TRBD2 (6 bases). This CDR3 has 16 amino acids. The germline gives CDR1 LGHDT, CDR2 YNNKEL (reference sequence). CDR3 sequence reads: CVSSHSYGGGAYIQYF. For the CDR3, the DNA is TGTGTCAGCAGCCACTCCTATGGGGGAGGCGCGTACATTCAGTACTTC.